This TCR beta chain was recorded in a study of OX40 agonist ivuxolimab in advanced cancers. Germline CDR1 reads SGHVS; CDR2 reads FQNEAQ. The CDR3 spans 15 residues. V was pared by 5 bases and J by 2 bases, with 14 bases between. Libraries were prepared by immunoSEQ multiplex PCR; TCRdb keeps only in-frame clonotypes and omits some of them. Found here are more than 95,000 clones, approximately 90% of them singletons; the top ten hold 0.79%. Specimen: CD4+ or CD8+ T cells sorted from blood, collected in a trial of the OX40 agonist ivuxolimab. The receptor was derived from an adult with an advanced solid tumor such as melanoma, head and neck, liver or kidney cancer. J is TRBJ2-3 and V is TRBV7-8, with D possibly TRBD2 on 6 matching bases. The chain's CDR3 is CASSPNRDFTDTQYF. CDR3 coding DNA: TGTGCCAGCAGCCCCAATCGGGACTTCACAGATACGCAGTATTTT.